Each of the 18 T cell receptor beta chains below was sequenced from the same sample in a study of cytomegalovirus exposure and HLA in healthy donors. Primers for the PCR totalled 60 Vbeta and 13 Jbeta. The table came from immunoSEQ multiplex PCR; TCRdb's copy has only in-frame clones and leaves some out. The sample consists of just under 70,000 clones, 80% to 90% of them appearing once. Sequenced sample: PBMCs. The receptors stem from a human donor in good health.

V usage is TRBV5-1 and J usage is TRBJ1-1; the D gene is possibly TRBD1 (5 bases). CDR1 is SGHRS, CDR2 YFSETQ, per germline. The CDR3 totals 15 residues. V lost 4 bases to trimming and J lost 6 bases, with 19 bases between them. CDR3 coding DNA: TGCGCCAGCAGCGCAAACTCTGGGGGGATGGCTGAAGCTTTCTTT. It encodes CASSANSGGMAEAFF.

The chain links TRBV29-1 to TRBJ1-2; no firm D call. The CDR3 has 12 residues. V was pared by 6 bases and J by 2 bases, with 10 bases between. Germline V CDR1 and CDR2: SQVTM, ANQGSEA. The CDR3 is CSVVARNYGYTF. The CDR3 nucleotides read TGCAGCGTGGTGGCACGCAACTATGGCTACACCTTC.

The J gene is TRBJ2-7, the V gene TRBV14; D not certain. Trimming stripped 4 bases from V and 1 base from J, with 5 bases between. The CDR3 sequence is 12 residues long. In germline, CDR1 is SGHDN, CDR2 FVKESK. The CDR3 loop reads CASSPGSYEQYF. The CDR3 nucleotides read TGTGCCAGCAGCCCCGGGTCCTACGAGCAGTACTTC.

V usage is TRBV2 and J usage is TRBJ2-5, with D unresolved. The V end lost 6 bases, the J end lost 8 bases, and 16 bases lay between the germline ends. The V gene's germline CDR1 is SNHLY and CDR2 FYNNEI. CDR3 size: 13 residues. The CDR3 sequence: CASSPSRSFTQYF. Here the CDR3 DNA reads TGTGCCAGCAGCCCAAGTAGATCGTTCACCCAGTACTTC.

This clone was detected a few times. One end of the junction does not line up with germline, which may come from a read error. This chain links TRBV7-2 with TRBJ1-3, with D possibly TRBD1 on 6 matching bases. There are 16 residues in the CDR3. Germline V gives CDR1 SGHTA, CDR2 FQGNSA. DNA for the CDR3: TGTGTCAGCAGCTTAGATCGGACAGCTTCTGGAAACACCATATATTTT. Translation gives CVSSLDRTASGNTIYF.

The chain links TRBV7-9 to TRBJ2-5, with D unresolved. V was trimmed by 5 bases and J by 5 bases, leaving 6 bases between them. This CDR3 has 11 residues. CDR1 is SEHNR and CDR2 is FQNEAQ in the germline V gene (reference sequence). The DNA for the CDR3 is TGTGCCAGCAGCACCGGGGAGACCCAGTACTTC. Translating it yields CASSTGETQYF.

The chain links TRBV7-9 to TRBJ2-5; 10 nucleotides line up with TRBD2. Germline values: CDR1 SEHNR, CDR2 FQNEAQ (reference sequence). The CDR3 runs to 16 residues. Trimming removed 4 bases from V and 4 bases from J; junction bases left unmatched: 9. The CDR3 protein is CASSSKRGGLRETQYF. CDR3 nucleotides: TGTGCCAGCAGCTCGAAGCGGGGGGGCCTGAGAGAGACCCAGTACTTC.

V usage is TRBV5-8 and J usage is TRBJ1-6; D is unclear. Germline-derived CDR1 and CDR2 are SGHTS and YDEGEE. V shed 2 bases and J shed 6 bases, with 12 bases lying between them. This CDR3 comprises 15 residues. The CDR3 region is CASSFGTVVNSPLHF. In nucleotides, the CDR3 is TGTGCCAGCAGCTTTGGAACAGTGGTTAATTCACCCCTCCACTTT.

The rearrangement links TRBV9 to TRBJ2-7; D is unresolved. CDR1 and CDR2 from the germline V gene are SGDLS and YYNGEE. The CDR3 extends over 15 amino acids. The ends were cut back, 0 bases at V and 0 bases at J, with 10 bases in the middle. This chain's CDR3 is CASSVGGRSSYEQYF. The CDR3 DNA reads TGTGCCAGCAGCGTAGGTGGCCGGAGCTCCTACGAGCAGTACTTC.

The chain is built from TRBV2 and TRBJ2-4; D is possibly TRBD1 (6 bases). CDR1 and CDR2 (germline): SNHLY, FYNNEI. The germline V and J ends were trimmed by 1 base and 7 bases, with 11 bases remaining between them. There are 14 residues in the CDR3. The CDR3 region is CASSEGQAPNIQYF. The CDR3 region has the DNA TGTGCCAGCAGTGAAGGACAGGCACCGAACATTCAGTACTTC.

The chain employs TRBV6-4 and TRBJ2-5, with 8 bases matching TRBD1. The CDR3 length is 15 residues. Germline assignment: CDR1 MRHNA and CDR2 SNTAGT. With V trimmed by 8 bases and J by 3 bases, 11 bases remained unmatched. The CDR3 loop is CASAPEAGGKETQYF. CDR3 in DNA: TGTGCCAGCGCCCCGGAAGCAGGGGGCAAAGAGACCCAGTACTTC.

This chain joins TRBV4-1 and TRBJ2-5; TRBD2 matches 8 bases. Unmatched junction bases numbered 3, after V lost 4 bases and J lost 2 bases. The CDR3 length is 14 residues. Germline values: CDR1 MGHRA, CDR2 YSYEKL. Here the CDR3 reads CASSPGLAQETQYF. The CDR3 DNA sequence: TGCGCCAGCAGCCCTGGACTAGCACAAGAGACCCAGTACTTC.

This clone was seen once. The chain joins TRBV5-4 to TRBJ2-5; TRBD2 matches at 9 bases. Trimming took 4 bases from V and 3 from J; bases not matched to a gene: 13. Germline-derived CDR1 and CDR2 are SGHNT and YYREEE (reference sequence). The CDR3 covers 17 residues. The CDR3 region has the DNA TGTGCCAGCAGCGGAGCCCAGCGGGGGGCTGAAGAAGAGACCCAGTACTTC. The encoded protein is CASSGAQRGAEEETQYF. Based on the CDR3 plus reference TRBV5-4 and TRBJ2-5, the full variable domain is ETGVTQSPTHLIKTRGQQVTLRCSSQSGHNTVSWYQQALGQGPQFIFQYYREEENGRGNFPPRFSGLQFPNYSSELNVNALELDDSALYLCASSGAQRGAEEETQYFGPGTRLLVL.

This chain uses TRBV7-2 with TRBJ1-1; possible D gene TRBD1, 5 bases. Germline V CDR1 and CDR2: SGHTA, FQGNSA. The CDR3 is 16 amino acids. Trimming shortened V by 4 bases and J by 1 base, and 16 bases separated the two germline ends. The CDR3 nucleotides read TGTGCCAGCAGCTCGCCGGCGGGGGGTAGGAACACTGAAGCTTTCTTT. Translated, it gives CASSSPAGGRNTEAFF.

This chain connects TRBV15 to TRBJ2-1, with TRBD2 identical over 8 bases. In germline, CDR1 is LNHNV, CDR2 YYDKDF (reference sequence). V shed 0 bases, J shed 5 bases, and the junction held 3 bases outside the gene matches. This CDR3 is 15 amino acids long. The CDR3 sequence is CATSRDPSGHNEQFF. The CDR3 bases are TGTGCCACCAGCAGAGATCCTAGCGGGCACAATGAGCAGTTCTTC. Filled out from reference TRBV15 and TRBJ2-1, the complete variable domain reads DAMVIQNPRYQVTQFGKPVTLSCSQTLNHNVMYWYQQKSSQAPKLLFHYYDKDFNNEADTPDNFQSRRPNTSFCFLDIRSPGLGDTAMYLCATSRDPSGHNEQFFGPGTRLTVL.

This rearrangement joins TRBV6-5 to TRBJ2-3, with 14 bases identical to TRBD2. The CDR3 runs to 15 residues. Per the germline V gene, CDR1 is MNHEY and CDR2 is SVGAGI. The junction had 8 bases not matched to a gene; V was cut back by 10 bases and J by 5 bases. The CDR3 loop is CATKTSGGAGDTQYF. CDR3 in DNA: TGTGCCACCAAGACTAGCGGGGGGGCAGGAGATACGCAGTATTTT.

The rearrangement links TRBV5-6 to TRBJ1-2, with D perhaps TRBD1 (5 bases). The CDR3 contains 16 residues. V dropped 0 bases and J dropped 7 bases, with 19 bases sitting between them. CDR1 and CDR2 (germline): SGHDT, YYEEEE. The CDR3 DNA sequence: TGTGCCAGCAGCTTGGGGTCGTTGGCAGGGTTGTCTGGCTACACCTTC. As protein: CASSLGSLAGLSGYTF.

V usage is TRBV11-2 and J usage is TRBJ2-1, with 12 bases lining up with TRBD2. The germline V gene encodes CDR1 SGHAT and CDR2 FQNNGV. Trimming took 5 bases from V and 0 from J; bases not matched to a gene: 11. The CDR3 runs 19 residues. Written as DNA, the CDR3 is TGTGCCAGCAGCCCTCGACTAGCGGGGGAACTGAGCTCCTACAATGAGCAGTTCTTC. Translating it yields CASSPRLAGELSSYNEQFF.